Listed below are T cell receptor beta chains from one sample, sequenced in a study of CD8 T cells in Susac syndrome. MiXCR, applied by TCRdb to the immunoSEQ multiplex PCR reads, yields one record per CDR3 protein. Of under 200,000 distinct CDR3 sequences listed, about 91% are singletons. The sequencing input was CD4+ T cells from PBMCs. The receptors originated from a human donor with Susac syndrome. Each CDR3 is given with its conserved first and last residue. The D gene is left open where the match is weak. Size is omitted from some rows. Given values are once, few, many or a class for expanded clones.

clone_size	d_call	j_call	v_call	cdr3_nt	cdr3_aa
.	TRBD2	TRBJ2-1	TRBV18	TGTGCCAGCTCACCTCCCAGCGGGGGGTACAATGAGCAGTTCTTC	CASSPPSGGYNEQFF
.	.	TRBJ1-5	TRBV2	TGTGCCAGCAGTGAAGCTGGGGGAGAAAGCAATCAGCCCCAGCATTTT	CASSEAGGESNQPQHF
.	.	TRBJ2-3	TRBV28	TGTGCCAGCAGTTTACCATACACAGATACGCAGTATTTT	CASSLPYTDTQYF
.	.	TRBJ2-7	TRBV6-5	TGTGCCAGCAGTGTTAGCGGAAATTCCTACGAGCAGTACTTC	CASSVSGNSYEQYF
.	.	TRBJ1-1	TRBV28	TGTGCCAGCAGTTTACGCGCCCGGGCGGCCACTGAAGCTTTCTTT	CASSLRARAATEAFF
.	.	TRBJ2-7	TRBV3-1	TGTGCCAGCAGCCAAGCTCACTGGAGGGCCGAGCAGTACTTC	CASSQAHWRAEQYF
.	.	TRBJ2-1	TRBV7-3	TGTGCCAGCAGTAAAGGGGCTAGCAAAATCAATGAGCAGTTCTTC	CASSKGASKINEQFF
.	.	TRBJ2-1	TRBV20-1	TGCAGTGCTAGGGCCGCGGTAAGCTCCTACAATGAGCAGTTCTTC	CSARAAVSSYNEQFF
.	.	TRBJ2-3	TRBV2	TGTGCCACCGCGCCGGGGCGGAGCCCCACAGATACGCAGTATTTT	CATAPGRSPTDTQYF
.	TRBD2	TRBJ2-2	TRBV3-1	TGTGCCAGCAGCCAAGAGTGGGGGGGGAACACCGGGGAGCTGTTTTTT	CASSQEWGGNTGELFF
few	TRBD2	TRBJ2-5	TRBV7-7	TGTGCTAGCAGCTTAGGACTAGCGGGAATACAAGAGACCCAGTACTTC	CASSLGLAGIQETQYF
.	.	TRBJ2-7	TRBV20-1	TGCAGTGTTACTAGTTCTGCGGCGACTTCCTACGAGCAGTACTTC	CSVTSSAATSYEQYF
.	TRBD1	TRBJ2-7	TRBV29-1	TGCAGCGTCTGGCCGGGACAGGGCCATTCCTACGAGCAGTACTTC	CSVWPGQGHSYEQYF
.	TRBD2	TRBJ2-7	TRBV2	TGTGCCGGTAAACTAGCGGGAACTTACGAGCAGTACTTC	CAGKLAGTYEQYF
.	TRBD2	TRBJ2-3	TRBV5-1	TGCGCCAGCAGCGCCCGACTAGCGGCCAACACAGATACGCAGTATTTT	CASSARLAANTDTQYF
few	.	TRBJ2-5	TRBV11-1	TGTGCCAGCAGCTTCAGGGTAAAGACCCAGTACTTC	CASSFRVKTQYF
.	TRBD1	TRBJ2-1	TRBV11-3	TGTGCCAGCAGCTCGGACAGGGCCCCTTACAATGAGCAGTTCTTC	CASSSDRAPYNEQFF
.	.	TRBJ2-2	TRBV3-1	TGTGCCAGCAGCCACTATAACGGGGAGCTGTTTTTT	CASSHYNGELFF
.	.	TRBJ2-2	TRBV9	TGTGCCAGCAGCGTAGGAGGACTCGACAGCGGGGAGCTGTTTTTT	CASSVGGLDSGELFF
.	TRBD2	TRBJ2-1	TRBV12-3/TRBV12-4	TGTGCCAGCCTCCTGAGGGCTAGCGGGGGGAATGAGCAGTTCTTC	CASLLRASGGNEQFF
.	TRBD2	TRBJ2-1	TRBV20-1	TGCAGTGCTGGCCCGACTAGCGGGGTTTACTCGACGAATGAGCAGTTCTTC	CSAGPTSGVYSTNEQFF
.	.	TRBJ2-3	TRBV20-1	TGCAGTGCTTCCCTCGGGGTCACAGATACGCAGTATTTT	CSASLGVTDTQYF
.	.	TRBJ2-7	TRBV30	TGTGCCTGGAGCCAAGATCCGGCGTACTACGAGCAGTACTTC	CAWSQDPAYYEQYF
.	TRBD1	TRBJ2-7	TRBV19	TGTGCCAGTAGGGGACAGGGCATAACCTACGAGCAGTACTTC	CASRGQGITYEQYF
.	.	TRBJ1-2	TRBV9	TGTGCCAGCAGCTTGGGGGTTTCGCCGACCAACATTTATGGCTACACCTTC	CASSLGVSPTNIYGYTF
.	.	TRBJ2-3	TRBV29-1	TGCAGCGTTGTTCAGGCCTTCACAGATACGCAGTATTTT	CSVVQAFTDTQYF
.	.	TRBJ1-6	TRBV3-1	TGTGCCAGCAACTTGGGGGGTAATTCACCCCTCCACTTT	CASNLGGNSPLHF
.	.	TRBJ1-4	TRBV9	TGTGCCAGCAGCGTAGGGGTCGCTCAAAATGAAAAACTGTTTTTT	CASSVGVAQNEKLFF
.	TRBD2	TRBJ2-1	TRBV2	TGTGCCAGCAGACGAGCGGGAGGCACCTACAATGAGCAGTTCTTC	CASRRAGGTYNEQFF
.	.	TRBJ2-1	TRBV2	TGTGCCAGCAGGTTTGACTACAATGAGCAGTTCTTC	CASRFDYNEQFF
.	.	TRBJ2-5	TRBV3-1	TGTGCCAGCAGCCAGATCGACCAAGAGACCCAGTACTTC	CASSQIDQETQYF
.	.	TRBJ2-3	TRBV18	TGTGCCAGCTCCCCAGGGGGGAGAACAGATACGCAGTATTTT	CASSPGGRTDTQYF
once	.	TRBJ1-6	TRBV4-1	TGCGCCAGCAGCCGGGACGGACGGACGAATTCACCCCTCCACTTT	CASSRDGRTNSPLHF
.	.	TRBJ1-2	TRBV10-3	TGTGCCATCACCGAGTCAGGGTATGGCTACACCTTC	CAITESGYGYTF
.	.	TRBJ2-1	TRBV6-1	TGTGCCAGCAGCCTCGAAACTAGCACCTCCTACAATGAGCAGTTCTTC	CASSLETSTSYNEQFF
once	TRBD2	TRBJ2-1	TRBV6-2/TRBV6-3	TGTGCCAGCAGTTACTCGACGATGACCGGGACTAGCGAAGGACGTGAGCAGTTCTTC	CASSYSTMTGTSEGREQFF
.	.	TRBJ2-5	TRBV7-9	TGTGCAGCTGACATGGCGGGGAAGATCGAGACCCAGTACTTC	CAADMAGKIETQYF
.	.	TRBJ2-5	TRBV24-1	TGTGCCACCAGTGATCCTTCCTTAAGGGGAGGAGAGACCCAGTACTTC	CATSDPSLRGGETQYF
.	TRBD1	TRBJ1-2	TRBV4-1	TGCGCCAGCAGCCCCCACAGGGGCCCCCCGTACGATGGCTACACCTTC	CASSPHRGPPYDGYTF
.	TRBD2	TRBJ2-2	TRBV15	TGTGCCACCACCGATTTCGGGAGGTTGGGCACCGGGGAGCTGTTTTTT	CATTDFGRLGTGELFF
few	TRBD2	TRBJ2-3	TRBV6-6	TGTGCCAGCAGTCCGACTAGCGGGAGCACAGATACGCAGTATTTT	CASSPTSGSTDTQYF
few	.	TRBJ1-5	TRBV3-1	TGTGCCAGCAGCCAAGATCTTAATCAGCCCCAGCATTTT	CASSQDLNQPQHF
.	.	TRBJ2-1	TRBV12-3/TRBV12-4	TGTGCCAGCACCCAGTGGGAGTCCAACAATGAGCAGTTCTTC	CASTQWESNNEQFF
.	TRBD2	TRBJ2-5	TRBV19	TGTGCCAGTAGTAATCGGAATAGCGGGGTACGACAAGAGACCCAGTACTTC	CASSNRNSGVRQETQYF
.	.	TRBJ1-4	TRBV28	TGTGCCAGCAGTTTGGACGGTGCAACTAATGAAAAACTGTTTTTT	CASSLDGATNEKLFF
.	.	TRBJ1-1	TRBV6-2/TRBV6-3	TGTGCCAGCAGTTCGACAGCGGGGCAGAACACTGAAGCTTTCTTT	CASSSTAGQNTEAFF
.	.	TRBJ1-2	TRBV14	TGTGCCAGCAGCCAAGCCCAGGGGTCCTCTCCCATAGGGGGCTACACCTTC	CASSQAQGSSPIGGYTF
.	.	TRBJ1-1	TRBV29-1	TGCAGCGCTGAACAGGCCTTCATCACTGAAGCTTTCTTT	CSAEQAFITEAFF
.	.	TRBJ1-2	TRBV3-1	TGTGCCAGCAGCCAAGAGTCAGGGGGCTACACCTTC	CASSQESGGYTF
.	TRBD2	TRBJ2-3	TRBV9	TGTGCCAGCAGCCCCCAAGCGGGGGATACGCAGTATTTT	CASSPQAGDTQYF
.	.	TRBJ2-7	TRBV3-1	TGTGCCAGCAGCCAAAATGGGGGGAGGGAGCAGTACTTC	CASSQNGGREQYF
.	.	TRBJ2-1	TRBV2	TGTGCCAGCAGTGAAGGTTTGCGATCCTCCTACAATGAGCAGTTCTTC	CASSEGLRSSYNEQFF
.	.	TRBJ2-1	TRBV5-1	TGCGCCAGCAGCTTCCCGGGGCAGGGAGAGGTAAATGAGCAGTTCTTC	CASSFPGQGEVNEQFF
.	TRBD1	TRBJ1-2	TRBV19	TGTGCCAGTAGTTCGACAGGGGCCAGCTATGGCTACACCTTC	CASSSTGASYGYTF
.	.	TRBJ2-7	TRBV6-1	TGTGCCAGCAGCCCCGGGACTCTCAACGAGCAGTACTTC	CASSPGTLNEQYF
.	.	TRBJ2-3	TRBV3-1	TGTGCCAGCAGCCCGCCCCGGGGTATTGAAACAGATACGCAGTATTTT	CASSPPRGIETDTQYF
.	TRBD1	TRBJ1-5	TRBV7-2	TGTGCCAGCAGCCGAAACAGGGGGCGCGGTCAGCCCCAGCATTTT	CASSRNRGRGQPQHF
.	.	TRBJ2-4	TRBV6-5	TGTGCCAGCAGCCACTGGGGAGGTGGCAAAAACATTCAGTACTTC	CASSHWGGGKNIQYF
.	TRBD1	TRBJ2-1	TRBV6-5	TGTGCCAGCAGTTACTCCGGGACAGGAATCAATGAGCAGTTCTTC	CASSYSGTGINEQFF